This TCR beta chain was sequenced during a study of CD8 T cells in Susac syndrome. Trimming removed 5 bases from V and 3 bases from J; junction bases left unmatched: 8. Germline assignment: CDR1 DFQATT and CDR2 SNEGSKA (reference sequence). This CDR3 has 15 amino acids. Random hexamers were used to reverse transcribe an amount of roughly 0.5 to 1 ug RNA. With immunoSEQ multiplex PCR, TCR beta CDR3 was amplified across 54 Vbeta and 13 Jbeta. From the immunoSEQ multiplex PCR reads, TCRdb called clonotypes with MiXCR, one entry per CDR3 protein. The sample holds around 90,000 distinct CDR3 sequences, around 96% seen once.

The material sequenced was CD8+ T cells from PBMCs. The chain has TRBV20-1 and TRBJ1-4, with TRBD1 identical over 8 bases. This TCR derives from a human donor with Susac syndrome. The CDR3 protein is CSAPPDRGANEKLFF. For the CDR3, the DNA is TGCAGTGCTCCTCCCGACAGGGGAGCTAATGAAAAACTGTTTTTT.